This entry describes one T cell receptor beta chain. The antigen is unknown. The source of the sample is a study of cytomegalovirus exposure and HLA in healthy donors. Primers: 60 Vbeta forward and 13 Jbeta reverse. The method was immunoSEQ multiplex PCR; TCRdb's version includes in-frame clones alone and lacks a portion of them. Of 80,000 to 95,000 clones listed, 65% to 80% were seen once; the top ten hold approximately 15%. Germline values: CDR1 SGHAT, CDR2 FQNNGV. V lost 2 bases to trimming and J lost 5 bases; unmatched junction nucleotides: 16. The CDR3 is 18 amino acids. Study outcomes and limitations: CMV serostatus was the only recorded immune exposure for donors.

Sequences were obtained from PBMCs. This sequence originates from a woman under 30 in good health and CMV-seropositive. V gene TRBV11-2 combines with J gene TRBJ2-7; 9 bases map to TRBD1. This CDR3 reads CASSLRLGPQGARHEQYF. The CDR3 nucleotides are TGTGCCAGCAGCTTACGCCTAGGACCACAGGGGGCGAGACACGAGCAGTACTTC. The full variable domain, with the rest looked up from reference TRBV11-2 and TRBJ2-7, is EAGVAQSPRYKIIEKRQSVAFWCNPISGHATLYWYQQILGQGPKLLIQFQNNGVVDDSQLPKDRFSAERLKGVDSTLKIQPAKLEDSAVYLCASSLRLGPQGARHEQYFGPGTRLTVT.